This is a list of T cell receptor beta chains from one sample in a study of molecular identifiers for immune sequencing clone quantification. Using its own MiXCR run on the PCR reads, TCRdb lists one record per CDR3 protein. The sample has hundreds of thousands of distinct CDR3 sequences, about 20% seen once; the top ten hold roughly 0.85%. Sequencing used naive CD8+ T cells from blood, with Jurkat cell RNA spiked in. These receptors came from a human donor in good health. Some libraries in this study had Jurkat cell RNA spiked in. CDR3s include the opening cysteine and the closing phenylalanine or tryptophan. The order of the fields is J gene, clone size, D gene, V gene, CDR3 DNA, CDR3 protein. The D gene is left open where the match is weak. Size values are once, few and many counts, or a class for expanded clones, and some rows have none.

TRBJ1-1 many TRBD1 TRBV4-1 TGCGCCAGCAGCCAAGGGGACAGGGTAACTGAAGCTTTCTTT CASSQGDRVTEAFF
TRBJ1-5 many TRBD1 TRBV15 TGTGCCACCAGCAGCCGGGACAGGGGGTTTCAGCCCCAGCATTTT CATSSRDRGFQPQHF
TRBJ1-4 many TRBD1 TRBV12-3/TRBV12-4 TGTGCCAGCAGAACCACGACAGGGGACGAAAAACTGTTTTTT CASRTTTGDEKLFF
TRBJ1-4 NA TRBD1 TRBV11-2 TGTGCCAGCAGCTCAGAACAGGGGAAACTGTTTTTT CASSSEQGKLFF
TRBJ1-2 few TRBD1 TRBV27 TGTGCCAGCAGCCTGATAAGGACAGGTGGCTTCTATGGCTACACCTTC CASSLIRTGGFYGYTF
TRBJ2-7 many NA TRBV4-1 TGCGCCAGCAGCCGGGTAACTGCCCCTTACGAGCAGTACTTC CASSRVTAPYEQYF
TRBJ2-3 many NA TRBV27 TGTGCCAGCAGTTTTAAACGGACAGGCACAGATACGCAGTATTTT CASSFKRTGTDTQYF
TRBJ2-3 many NA TRBV6-1 TGTGCCAGCAGTGTGGGCGTCCAGCGGGCAGATACGCAGTATTTT CASSVGVQRADTQYF
TRBJ2-3 many NA TRBV27 TGTGCCAGCAGTTTCTCGAAATTATTACCTGGAGATACGCAGTATTTT CASSFSKLLPGDTQYF
TRBJ2-7 many TRBD1 TRBV27 TGTGCCAGCAGTTTTGGAACAGGGGGATATTACGAGCAGTACTTC CASSFGTGGYYEQYF
TRBJ2-7 NA NA TRBV20-1 TGCAGTGCTAGAGATGAGGTTGGGGGCTGGGGGCAGTACTTC CSARDEVGGWGQYF
TRBJ1-2 many TRBD1 TRBV6-6 TGTGCCAGCAGTTACACGGATGAACCGGGACAGGGGTTTGGCTACACCTTC CASSYTDEPGQGFGYTF
TRBJ2-3 few NA TRBV4-1 TGCGCCAGCAGCCAAGTTGACGGGGATACGCAGTATTTT CASSQVDGDTQYF
TRBJ2-1 many NA TRBV19 TGTGCCAGTAGTAGAGGACATCGTGGTGAGCAGTTCTTC CASSRGHRGEQFF
TRBJ2-7 many TRBD2 TRBV4-1 TGCGCCAGCAGCCCCCTCAATAGCGGGAAAGCCTACGAGCAGTACTTC CASSPLNSGKAYEQYF
TRBJ2-3 many NA TRBV5-1 TGCGCCAGCAGCTTTTCACTAGGTGGCACAGATACGCAGTATTTT CASSFSLGGTDTQYF
TRBJ2-7 NA NA TRBV6-1 TGTGCCAGCAGCCAGACTTGCGGTCGGGGCGAGCAGTACTTC CASSQTCGRGEQYF
TRBJ1-2 many NA TRBV5-8 TGTGCCAGCAGCTTGGAGGCCTTCCGACCCTATGGCTACACCTTC CASSLEAFRPYGYTF
TRBJ1-1 many NA TRBV12-3/TRBV12-4 TGTGCCAGCAGTTGGGGGTCCGGGAGATCATACACTGAAGCTTTCTTT CASSWGSGRSYTEAFF
TRBJ1-1 many NA TRBV2 TGTGCCAGCAGACCCAGGTTTCCTGAAGCTTTCTTT CASRPRFPEAFF
TRBJ2-7 few NA TRBV7-2 TGTGCCAGCAGCTTCTACGGGCCCTCAGCCTACGAGCAGTACTTC CASSFYGPSAYEQYF
TRBJ1-4 few NA TRBV5-6 TGTGCCAGCAGCTTTAGGACGGATGAAAAACTGTTTTTT CASSFRTDEKLFF
TRBJ2-7 NA TRBD1 TRBV4-1 TGCGCCAGCAGCCAAGCCGGACAGGGATACTACGAGCAGTACTTC CASSQAGQGYYEQYF
TRBJ2-2 few TRBD1 TRBV27 TGTGCCAGCAGTTGGACAGGATCGGCCGGGGAGCTGTTTTTT CASSWTGSAGELFF
TRBJ2-3 NA TRBD1 TRBV7-9 TGTGCCAGCAGCTTAACAGCGGCCACCCATACAGGGGACCCCACAGATACGCAGTATTTT CASSLTAATHTGDPTDTQYF
TRBJ2-1 NA TRBD2 TRBV19 TGTGCCAGTAGTAAGCGGGAGTCCCACAATGAGCAGTTCTTC CASSKRESHNEQFF
TRBJ2-7 many NA TRBV20-1 TGCAGTGCTAGAGATGTACTGACCTACGAGCAGTACTTC CSARDVLTYEQYF
TRBJ2-7 few NA TRBV19 TGTGCCAGTACGGGTCGAGGGGTCCTCCCTCCCGGAGTGGCGGAGCAGTACTTC CASTGRGVLPPGVAEQYF
TRBJ2-1 NA NA TRBV3-1 TGTGCCAGCAGCCCCTCCGGTGGAGTGCTATTTGATGAGCAGTTCTTC CASSPSGGVLFDEQFF
TRBJ1-1 few TRBD1 TRBV19 TGTGCCAGTAGTATCACAGGGGGCATGAACACTGAAGCTTTCTTT CASSITGGMNTEAFF
TRBJ1-5 many NA TRBV7-9 TGTGCCAGCAGTTTGGCAGGGGTAGGCAATCAGCCCCAGCATTTT CASSLAGVGNQPQHF
TRBJ2-2 NA TRBD1 TRBV5-4 TGTGCCAGCAGCTTTGACAGGGCGGATCTGGGCATCGGGGAGCTGTTTTTT CASSFDRADLGIGELFF
TRBJ2-3 many TRBD1 TRBV29-1 TGCAGCGTTGAACCTAGGGGGCAAAGCACAGATACGCAGTATTTT CSVEPRGQSTDTQYF
TRBJ2-2 NA TRBD2 TRBV6-5 TGTGCCAGTTGGACTAGCGGGGGGCGGGGCGGGGAGCTGTTTTTT CASWTSGGRGGELFF
TRBJ2-5 many TRBD1 TRBV5-1 TGCGCCAGCAGCCTCCGGACAGGGGGCTTCCAAGAGACCCAGTACTTC CASSLRTGGFQETQYF
TRBJ2-7 NA TRBD2 TRBV2 TGTGCCAGCAGTGAATCCTTAGCGGGGGGACCCTACGAGCGGTACTTC CASSESLAGGPYERYF
TRBJ2-7 NA TRBD1 TRBV5-1 TGCGCCAGCAACCCGCATACTCCCGGGACAGGGGGCGTTGGGTCCTACGAGCAGTACTTC CASNPHTPGTGGVGSYEQYF
TRBJ2-7 NA TRBD2 TRBV4-1 TGCGCCAGCAGCCGCTTAACTAGCGGGGGGTACGAGCAGTACTTC CASSRLTSGGYEQYF
TRBJ2-7 many NA TRBV7-9 TGTGCCAGCAGCTTAGGGGGCAGGTCGTACTACGAGCAGTACTTC CASSLGGRSYYEQYF